This TCR beta chain originates from a study of blood T cells in healthy people across ages. Study results and limitations: There were more naive CD4+ cells and higher diversity in long-lived donors than in aged donors. Estimates drawn from one million T cells were deemed to understate diversity. While age rose, TCR beta diversity per million T cells dropped in a roughly linear way.

Primed by a sample-barcoded 5' primer and a J-beta primer mix, a second PCR proceeded for about 6 to 12 cycles. A single record per CDR3 protein comes from TCRdb applying MiXCR to the 5' RACE reads. Of about 900,000 distinct CDR3 sequences in the sample, approximately 49% were seen once. This clonotype was found once. Its matching antigen is unknown. Germline V lookup: CDR1 SEHNR, CDR2 FQNEAQ (reference sequence). The CDR3 contains 15 residues. V was shortened by 4 bases and J by 2 bases, with 15 bases between the two germline ends. This clonotype was obtained from a man younger than 40 in good health. The chain employs TRBV7-9 and TRBJ2-7, with D tentatively TRBD2 (6 bases). Sequenced sample: blood. CDR3 DNA sequence: TGTGCCAGCAGCTCCTACGGCCGGGAGACCTACGAGCAGTACTTC. Translation gives CASSSYGRETYEQYF.